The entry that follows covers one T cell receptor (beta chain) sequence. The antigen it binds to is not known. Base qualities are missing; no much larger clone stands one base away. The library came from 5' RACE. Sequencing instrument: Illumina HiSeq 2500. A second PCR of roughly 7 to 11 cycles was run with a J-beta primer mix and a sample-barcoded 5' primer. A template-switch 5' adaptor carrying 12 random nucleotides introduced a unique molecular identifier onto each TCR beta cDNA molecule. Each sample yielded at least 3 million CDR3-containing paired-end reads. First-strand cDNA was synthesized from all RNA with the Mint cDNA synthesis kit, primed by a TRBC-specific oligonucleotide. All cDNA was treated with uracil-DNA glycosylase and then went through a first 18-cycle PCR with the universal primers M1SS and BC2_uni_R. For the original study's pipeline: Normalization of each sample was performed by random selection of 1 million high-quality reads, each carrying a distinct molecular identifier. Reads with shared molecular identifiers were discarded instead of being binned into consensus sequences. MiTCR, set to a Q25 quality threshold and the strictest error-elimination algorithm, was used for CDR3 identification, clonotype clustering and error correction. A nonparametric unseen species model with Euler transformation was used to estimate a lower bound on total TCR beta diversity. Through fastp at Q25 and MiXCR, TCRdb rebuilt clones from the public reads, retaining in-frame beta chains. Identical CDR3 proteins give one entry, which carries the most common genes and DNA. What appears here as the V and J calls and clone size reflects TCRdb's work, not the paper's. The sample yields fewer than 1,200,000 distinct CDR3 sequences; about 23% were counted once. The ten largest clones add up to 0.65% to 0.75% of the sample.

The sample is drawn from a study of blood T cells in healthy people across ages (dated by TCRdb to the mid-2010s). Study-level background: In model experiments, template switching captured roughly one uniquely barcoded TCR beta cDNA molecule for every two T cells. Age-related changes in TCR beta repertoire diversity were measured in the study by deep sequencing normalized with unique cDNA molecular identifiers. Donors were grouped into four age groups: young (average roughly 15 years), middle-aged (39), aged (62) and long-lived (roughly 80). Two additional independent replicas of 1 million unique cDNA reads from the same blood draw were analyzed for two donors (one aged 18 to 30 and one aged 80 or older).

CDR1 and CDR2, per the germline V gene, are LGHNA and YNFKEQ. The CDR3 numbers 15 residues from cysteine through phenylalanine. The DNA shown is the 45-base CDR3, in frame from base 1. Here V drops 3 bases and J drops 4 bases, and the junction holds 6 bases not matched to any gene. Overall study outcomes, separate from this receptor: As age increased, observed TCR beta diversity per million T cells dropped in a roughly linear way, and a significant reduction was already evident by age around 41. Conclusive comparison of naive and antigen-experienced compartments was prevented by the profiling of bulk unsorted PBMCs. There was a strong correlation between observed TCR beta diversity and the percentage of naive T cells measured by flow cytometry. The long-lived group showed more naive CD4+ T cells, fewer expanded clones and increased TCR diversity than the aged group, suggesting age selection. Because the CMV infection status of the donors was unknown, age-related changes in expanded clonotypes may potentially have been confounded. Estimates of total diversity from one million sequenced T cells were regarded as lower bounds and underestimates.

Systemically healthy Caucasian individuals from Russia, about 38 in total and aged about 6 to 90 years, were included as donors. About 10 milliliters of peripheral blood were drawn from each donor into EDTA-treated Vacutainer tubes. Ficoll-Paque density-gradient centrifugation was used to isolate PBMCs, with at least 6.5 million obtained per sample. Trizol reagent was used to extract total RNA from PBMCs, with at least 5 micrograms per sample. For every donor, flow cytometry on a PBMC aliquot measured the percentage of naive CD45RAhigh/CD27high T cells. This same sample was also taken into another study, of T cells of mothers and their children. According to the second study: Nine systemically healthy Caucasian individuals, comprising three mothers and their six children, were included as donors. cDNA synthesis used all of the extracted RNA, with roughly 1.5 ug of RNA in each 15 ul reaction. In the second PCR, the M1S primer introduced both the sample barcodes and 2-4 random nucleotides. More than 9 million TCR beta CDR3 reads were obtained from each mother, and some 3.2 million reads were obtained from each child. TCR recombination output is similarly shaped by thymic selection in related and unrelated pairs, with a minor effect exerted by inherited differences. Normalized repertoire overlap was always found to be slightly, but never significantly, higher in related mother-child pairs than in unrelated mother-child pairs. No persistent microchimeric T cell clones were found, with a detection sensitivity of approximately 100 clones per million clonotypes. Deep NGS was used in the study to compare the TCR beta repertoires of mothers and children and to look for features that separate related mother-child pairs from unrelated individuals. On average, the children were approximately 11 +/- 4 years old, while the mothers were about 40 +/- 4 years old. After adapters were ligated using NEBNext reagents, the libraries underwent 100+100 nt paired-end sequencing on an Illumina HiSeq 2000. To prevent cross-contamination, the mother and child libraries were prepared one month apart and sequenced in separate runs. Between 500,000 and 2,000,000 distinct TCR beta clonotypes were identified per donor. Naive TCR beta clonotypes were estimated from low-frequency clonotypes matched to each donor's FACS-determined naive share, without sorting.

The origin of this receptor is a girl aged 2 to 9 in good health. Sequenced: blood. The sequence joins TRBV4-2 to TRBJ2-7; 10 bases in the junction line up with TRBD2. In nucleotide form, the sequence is TGTGCCAGCAGCCAGGACGGGACTAGCGAATACGAGCAGTACTTC. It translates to CASSQDGTSEYEQYF.